Below, one T cell receptor beta chain is given with its context. Its cognate antigen is unknown. The assay was immunoSEQ multiplex PCR, and TCRdb's table has in-frame clones only and misses some. Here the sample spans about 94,000 clones, approximately 91% being singletons. The data were obtained in a study of T cell responses to AZD1222 COVID-19 vaccine. J lost 2 bases, V lost 4 bases, and 7 bases had no gene match. CDR1 is SGHKS, CDR2 YYEKEE, per germline (reference sequence). There are 16 residues in the CDR3. Study results and limitations: Among those given AZD1222, only six or seven were seropositive at baseline. Possibly, clonal diversity was underestimated; donors were largely white British and included more females.

This TCR was sampled from an adult in good health. V is TRBV5-5 and J is TRBJ2-1; TRBD1 matches at 9 bases. Sequencing was performed on peripheral blood, taken on day 0 of AZD1222 vaccination. The CDR3: CASSLHTGGAYNEQFF. In DNA, the CDR3 is TGTGCCAGCAGCCTCCATACAGGGGGCGCCTACAATGAGCAGTTCTTC.